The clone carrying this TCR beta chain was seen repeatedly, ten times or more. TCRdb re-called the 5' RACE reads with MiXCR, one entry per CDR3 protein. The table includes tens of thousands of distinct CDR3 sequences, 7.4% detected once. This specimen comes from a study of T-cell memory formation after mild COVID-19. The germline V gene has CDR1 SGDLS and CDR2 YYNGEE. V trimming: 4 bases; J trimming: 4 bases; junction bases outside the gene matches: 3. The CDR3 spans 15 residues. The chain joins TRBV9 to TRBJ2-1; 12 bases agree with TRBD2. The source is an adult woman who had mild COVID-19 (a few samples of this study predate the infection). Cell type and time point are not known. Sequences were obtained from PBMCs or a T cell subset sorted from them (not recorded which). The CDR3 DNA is TGTGCCAGCAGCCACGGACTAGCGGGATACAATGAGCAGTTCTTC. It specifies CASSHGLAGYNEQFF.